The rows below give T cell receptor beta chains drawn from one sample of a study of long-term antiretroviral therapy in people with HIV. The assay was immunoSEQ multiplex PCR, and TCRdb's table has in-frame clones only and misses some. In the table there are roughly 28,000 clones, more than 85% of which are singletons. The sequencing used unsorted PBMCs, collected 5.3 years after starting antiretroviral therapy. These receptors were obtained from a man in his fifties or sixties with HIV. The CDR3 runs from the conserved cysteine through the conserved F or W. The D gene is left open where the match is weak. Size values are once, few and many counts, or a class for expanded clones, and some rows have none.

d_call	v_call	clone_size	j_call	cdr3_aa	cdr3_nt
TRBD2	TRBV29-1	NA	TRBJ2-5	CSVQAGGPETQYF	TGCAGCGTTCAAGCGGGGGGGCCAGAGACCCAGTACTTC
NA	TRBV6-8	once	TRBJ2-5	CASSYGAGKAALRETQYF	TGTGCCAGCAGTTACGGGGCGGGAAAGGCCGCCCTCCGGGAGACCCAGTACTTC
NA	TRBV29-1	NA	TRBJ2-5	CSVEAIQETQYF	TGCAGCGTTGAAGCCATCCAAGAGACCCAGTACTTC
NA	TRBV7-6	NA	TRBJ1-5	CASSLDDGLNQPQHF	TGTGCCAGCAGCCTCGACGACGGACTAAATCAGCCCCAGCATTTT
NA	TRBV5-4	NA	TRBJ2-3	CASSWAEEPSTDTQYF	TGTGCCAGCAGCTGGGCCGAGGAGCCTAGCACAGATACGCAGTATTTT
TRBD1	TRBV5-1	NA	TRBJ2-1	CASSSKGQGDNEQFF	TGCGCCAGCAGCTCGAAGGGACAGGGGGACAATGAGCAGTTCTTC
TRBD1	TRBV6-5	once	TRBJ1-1	CASRSPGDRGGRAFF	TGTGCCAGCAGGAGCCCCGGGGACAGGGGCGGAAGAGCTTTCTTT
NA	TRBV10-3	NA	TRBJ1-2	CAISESRQSYGYTF	TGTGCCATCAGTGAGTCGAGGCAGAGTTATGGCTACACCTTC
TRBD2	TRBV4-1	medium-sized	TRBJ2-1	CASSQREGGYNEQFF	TGCGCCAGCAGCCAAAGGGAGGGCGGCTACAATGAGCAGTTCTTC
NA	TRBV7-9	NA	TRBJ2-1	CASSLEGKSGQFF	TGTGCCAGCAGCTTAGAGGGCAAGTCGGGGCAGTTCTTC
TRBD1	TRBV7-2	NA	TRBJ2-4	CASSPQGRQTDIQYF	TGTGCCAGCAGCCCACAGGGGCGACAAACGGACATTCAGTACTTC
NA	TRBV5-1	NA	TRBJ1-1	CASSLDGTENTEAFF	TGCGCCAGCAGCTTAGATGGGACGGAGAACACTGAAGCTTTCTTT
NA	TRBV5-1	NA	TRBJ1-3	CASSSNTGTGNTIYF	TGCGCCAGCAGCTCCAATACAGGTACCGGAAACACCATATATTTT
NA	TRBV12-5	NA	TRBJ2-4	CASGSSAFADIQYF	TGTGCTAGTGGGTCTTCAGCTTTCGCGGACATTCAGTACTTC
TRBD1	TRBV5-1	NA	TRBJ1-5	CASSEQGAGNQPQHF	TGCGCCAGCAGCGAGCAGGGGGCGGGCAATCAGCCCCAGCATTTT
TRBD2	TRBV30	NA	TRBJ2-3	CAWSFGLAGNTDTQYF	TGTGCCTGGAGTTTTGGACTAGCGGGGAACACAGATACGCAGTATTTT
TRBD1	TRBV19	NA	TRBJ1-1	CASSRQGLTEAFF	TGTGCCAGTAGTCGACAGGGGCTCACTGAAGCTTTCTTT
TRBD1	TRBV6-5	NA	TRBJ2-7	CASSAGGPYEQYF	TGTGCCAGCAGCGCAGGGGGTCCCTACGAGCAGTACTTC
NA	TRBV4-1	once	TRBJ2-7	CASSQVESSYEQYF	TGCGCCAGCAGCCAAGTGGAGAGCTCCTACGAGCAGTACTTC
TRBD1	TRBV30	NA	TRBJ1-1	CAWVRGQGSGTEAFF	TGTGCCTGGGTCAGGGGACAGGGAAGTGGCACTGAAGCTTTCTTT